A single count supports the clone carrying this T cell receptor (beta chain). Authors' methods: Nucleated cell number was recorded as an estimate derived from reference gene primer amplification. Only in-frame clones appear in the TCRdb table, and some are missing; sequencing was by immunoSEQ multiplex PCR. V and J calls and clone size are as listed in that table; D and trimming were resolved from the DNA. The sample shows more than 90,000 clones, around 87% of them seen only once. This sample was taken from a study of blood T cell repertoires in COVID-19. About the research overall: Whether acute or convalescent, the COVID-19 samples came from the United States, Italy and Spain. PBMCs, B-cell-depleted T cells, or T cells provided the cDNA or gDNA that made up the material.

This clonotype was sampled from a woman in her thirties with acute or convalescent COVID-19. The sequencing sample was made of peripheral blood.

The CDR3 sequence: CASLRGPEAFF. The CDR3 coding sequence is TGTGCCAGCCTAAGGGGCCCTGAAGCTTTCTTT. The V and J genes are TRBV6-6 and TRBJ1-1; TRBD1 is a possible D gene (5 bases). V gave up 8 bases and J gave up 6 bases, with 10 bases separating them. Per germline, CDR1 MNHNY and CDR2 SVGAGI (reference sequence). The CDR3 length is 11 residues.